This TCR beta chain is from a study of blood T cell repertoires in COVID-19. From germline, CDR1 is MGHDK and CDR2 SYGVNS. V was cut by 4 bases and J by 4 bases, with 16 bases left in between. The CDR3 length is 15 residues. Profiled with immunoSEQ multiplex PCR; TCRdb holds only in-frame clones, not every one. The data contain 40,000 to 50,000 clones, roughly nine tenths of them singletons. The clonotype originates from a human donor in a cohort sampled during active COVID-19. The chain recombines TRBV25-1 with TRBJ1-2; weak D call: TRBD1 (5 bases). The sample taken for sequencing was peripheral blood. The CDR3 region is CASSVLGAGTYGYTF. The CDR3, as DNA: TGTGCCAGCAGTGTACTTGGGGCGGGAACCTATGGCTACACCTTC.